A single T cell receptor (beta chain) is shown here with its context. V lost 5 bases, J lost 0 bases, and 17 bases lay in between. From germline, CDR1 is SGHTA and CDR2 FQGNSA. The CDR3 consists of 17 residues. Libraries were prepared by immunoSEQ multiplex PCR; TCRdb keeps only in-frame clonotypes and omits some of them. This table holds 150,000 to 200,000 clones, 75% to 90% found once. The sample originates from a study of blood T cell repertoires in COVID-19. Study information: T cells, B-cell-depleted T cells, or PBMCs provided the cDNA or gDNA that served as material.

Cohorts were assigned according to the clinical history that participants reported. Symptom resolution, clearance, or two negative PCRs marked the recovered donors of Cohort 3. The sample comprised PBMCs or T cells enriched from blood (not recorded which). The sequence was obtained from a woman in her thirties who had recovered from COVID-19. The chain carries TRBV7-2 and TRBJ2-4; the D gene is possibly TRBD2 (6 bases). The CDR3 coding sequence is TGTGCCAGCAGCACCGTAGCGGCGGAGGTAGCCAAAAACATTCAGTACTTC. Its protein is CASSTVAAEVAKNIQYF.